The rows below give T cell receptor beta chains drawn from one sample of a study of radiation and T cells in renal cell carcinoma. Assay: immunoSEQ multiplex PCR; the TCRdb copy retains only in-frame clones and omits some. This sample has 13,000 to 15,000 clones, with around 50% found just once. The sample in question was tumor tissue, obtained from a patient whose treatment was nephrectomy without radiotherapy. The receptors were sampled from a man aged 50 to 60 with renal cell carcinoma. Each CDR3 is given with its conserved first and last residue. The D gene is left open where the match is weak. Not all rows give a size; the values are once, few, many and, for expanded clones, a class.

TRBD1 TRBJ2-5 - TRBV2 TGTGCCACCCAAATTCAGGGGGCATCGGAGACCCAGTACTTC CATQIQGASETQYF
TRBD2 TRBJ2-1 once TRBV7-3 TGTGCCAGCAGCTTAACTAGCGGGGGGGCCAGGGAGCAGTTCTTC CASSLTSGGAREQFF
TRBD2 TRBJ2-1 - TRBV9 TGTGCCAGCAGCCGGCTAGCGGGGGGCGGGACTGAGCAGTTCTTC CASSRLAGGGTEQFF
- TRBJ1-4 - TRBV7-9 TGTGCCAGCAGGAGGACAGCGGCAACTAATGAAAAACTGTTTTTT CASRRTAATNEKLFF
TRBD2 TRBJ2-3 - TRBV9 TGTGCCAGCAGCCCCTTTAGCGGGGGATCTGGTACGCAGTATTTT CASSPFSGGSGTQYF
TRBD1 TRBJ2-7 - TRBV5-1 TGCGCCAGCAGCTTGACGACAGGGGAGGAGCAGTACTTC CASSLTTGEEQYF
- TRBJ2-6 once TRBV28 TGTGCCAGCAGTTTATTTCTATCTGGGGCCAACGTCCTGACTTTC CASSLFLSGANVLTF
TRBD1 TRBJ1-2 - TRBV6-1 TGTGCCAGCAGTGATGCCCGGACAGGGACGGACTATGGCTACACCTTC CASSDARTGTDYGYTF
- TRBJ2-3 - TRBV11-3 TGTGCCAGCAGCTCGGGACTGGACTCTAGCACAGATACGCAGTATTTT CASSSGLDSSTDTQYF
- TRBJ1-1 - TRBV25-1 TGTGCCAGCATTTGGAACACTGAAGCTTTCTTT CASIWNTEAFF
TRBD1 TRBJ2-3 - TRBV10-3 TGTGCCATCAGTGAGGGGACAGGAGCCCCACCGGCGCAGTATTTT CAISEGTGAPPAQYF
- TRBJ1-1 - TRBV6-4 TGTGCCAGCAAAATGGACCGAGCGGGGACTGAAGCTTTCTTT CASKMDRAGTEAFF
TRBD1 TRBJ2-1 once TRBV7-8 TGTGCCAGCACGACCGGGACAGGGGCGTACAATGAGCAGTTCTTC CASTTGTGAYNEQFF
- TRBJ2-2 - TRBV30 TGTGCCTGTCGTCGAAACCAAGCGAACACCGGGGAGCTGTTTTTT CACRRNQANTGELFF
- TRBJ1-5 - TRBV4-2 TGTGCCAGCAGCCAAGTTATGGACGGTAGCAATCAGCCCCAGCATTTT CASSQVMDGSNQPQHF
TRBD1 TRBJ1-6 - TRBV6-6 TGTGCCAGCAGACTACAGGGGGGCGATTCACCCCTCCACTTT CASRLQGGDSPLHF
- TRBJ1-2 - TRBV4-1 TGCGCCAGCAGCCAAGAATCGAACTATGGCTACACCTTC CASSQESNYGYTF
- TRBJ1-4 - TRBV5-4 TGTGCCAGCAGCTCCACCCCCGCCGATAATGAAAAACTGTTTTTT CASSSTPADNEKLFF
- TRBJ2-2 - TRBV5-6 TGTGCCAGCAGCTTGGCCGGGGAGCTGTTTTTT CASSLAGELFF
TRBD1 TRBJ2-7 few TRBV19 TGTGCCAGTAGTTATGGGGACAGCCACGAGCAGTACTTC CASSYGDSHEQYF
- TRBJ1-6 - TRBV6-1 TGTGCCAGCAGTGCCCCCCAAGAACGTTATTCACCCCTCCACTTT CASSAPQERYSPLHF
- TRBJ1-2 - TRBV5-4 TGTGCCAGCAGCTTGGCCGGTATTAGGGGTGGCTACACCTTC CASSLAGIRGGYTF
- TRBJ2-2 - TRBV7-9 TGTGCCAAAGGCCGGAACACAGACACCGGGGAGCTGTTTTTT CAKGRNTDTGELFF
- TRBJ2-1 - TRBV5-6 TGTGCCAGCAGCTTCGGCGACTACTCTTTCTACAATGAGCAGTTCTTC CASSFGDYSFYNEQFF
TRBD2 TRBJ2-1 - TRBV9 TGTGCCAGCAGCGGTAGCGGGGGGGAGAAGCAGTTCTTC CASSGSGGEKQFF
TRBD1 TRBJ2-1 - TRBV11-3 TGTGCCAGCAGCTGCCCAGGGGGCACCTACAATGAGCAGTTCTTC CASSCPGGTYNEQFF
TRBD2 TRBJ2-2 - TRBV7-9 TGTGCCAGCAGCTTAGCGGCGGGAGGGACCGGGGAGCTGTTTTTT CASSLAAGGTGELFF
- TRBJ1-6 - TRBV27 TGTGCCACCCATACGGGTGGTCGGACAAATAATTCACCCCTCCACTTT CATHTGGRTNNSPLHF
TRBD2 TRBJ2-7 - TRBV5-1 TGCACCAGCAGCTTGGTAGCGGGGACCTACGAGCAGTACTTC CTSSLVAGTYEQYF
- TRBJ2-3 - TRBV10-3 TGTGCCATCGCAGGGGACCTGGGCACAGATACGCAGTATTTT CAIAGDLGTDTQYF
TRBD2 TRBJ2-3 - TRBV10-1 TGCGCCAGCAGTGAGTCGCGGGCTAGCGGGGGAGATACGCAGTATTTT CASSESRASGGDTQYF
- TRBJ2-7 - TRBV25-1 TGTGCCAGCAGTGAATTCGGAGCCTCGAAGGAGCAGTACTTC CASSEFGASKEQYF
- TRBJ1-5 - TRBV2 TGTGCCAGCAGTGAACAGGCCCGGACTATCAATCAGCCCCAGCATTTT CASSEQARTINQPQHF
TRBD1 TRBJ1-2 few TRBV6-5 TGTGCCAGCAGTCCCGGGACAGGTTTTGACTATGGCTACACCTTC CASSPGTGFDYGYTF
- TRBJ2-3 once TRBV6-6 TGTGCCAGCTCGAACTCCTTCACAGATACGCAGTATTTT CASSNSFTDTQYF
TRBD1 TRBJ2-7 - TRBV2 TGTGCCAGCAGTCCCGGACAGGGGCATTTC CASSPGQGHF
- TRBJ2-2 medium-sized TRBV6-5 TGTGCCAGCGCTTTGGGCCAGGTTTTATTGGGGGAGCTGTTTTTT CASALGQVLLGELFF
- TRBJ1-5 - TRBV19 TGTGCCAGTAGTTCCTTAACAGGGACAAGCAATCAGCCCCAGCATTTT CASSSLTGTSNQPQHF
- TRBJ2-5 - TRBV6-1 TGTGCCAGCAGTGAATCAAGGGGCAGGGACCAGTACTTC CASSESRGRDQYF
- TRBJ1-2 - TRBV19 TGTGCCAGTAGTGAGTGGGGGACTAACTATGGCTACACCTTC CASSEWGTNYGYTF
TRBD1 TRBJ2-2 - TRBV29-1 TGCAGCGCAGGACAGGGGACCGGGGAGCTGTTTTTT CSAGQGTGELFF
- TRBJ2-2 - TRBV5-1 TGCGCCAGCAGCTTGGACAGGACCGGGGAGCTGTTTTTT CASSLDRTGELFF
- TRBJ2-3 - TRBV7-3 TGTGCCAGCAGCTTTATCACAGATACGCAGTATTTT CASSFITDTQYF
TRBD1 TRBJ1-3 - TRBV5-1 TGCGCCAGCAGCTCGTCACAGGGGACTGGAAACACCATATATTTT CASSSSQGTGNTIYF
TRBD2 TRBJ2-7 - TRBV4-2 TGTGCCAGCAGCCAGCTAGCGGGGCGGTACGAGCAGTACTTC CASSQLAGRYEQYF
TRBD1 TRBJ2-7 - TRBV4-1 TGCGCCAGCAGCCAAGCCCTTAACCTACAGGGGCGGTCCTACGAGCAGTACTTC CASSQALNLQGRSYEQYF
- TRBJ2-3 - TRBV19 TGTGCCAGTAGTGTGGGTCTCACAGATACGCAGTATTTT CASSVGLTDTQYF